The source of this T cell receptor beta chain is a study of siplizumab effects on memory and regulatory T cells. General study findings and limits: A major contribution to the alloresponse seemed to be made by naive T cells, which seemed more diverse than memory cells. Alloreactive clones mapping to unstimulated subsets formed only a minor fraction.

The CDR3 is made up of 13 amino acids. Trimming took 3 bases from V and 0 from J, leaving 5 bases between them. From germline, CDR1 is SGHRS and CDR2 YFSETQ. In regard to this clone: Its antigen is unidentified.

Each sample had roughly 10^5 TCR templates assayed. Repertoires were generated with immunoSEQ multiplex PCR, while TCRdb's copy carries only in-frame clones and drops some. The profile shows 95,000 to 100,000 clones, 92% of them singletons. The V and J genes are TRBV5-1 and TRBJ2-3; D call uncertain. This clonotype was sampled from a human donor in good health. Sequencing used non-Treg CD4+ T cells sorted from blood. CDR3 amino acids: CASSYTSTDTQYF. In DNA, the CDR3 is TGCGCCAGCAGCTACACCAGCACAGATACGCAGTATTTT.